This TCR beta chain was sequenced for a study of graft-versus-host responses after intestinal transplantation. Study summary: Induction using anti-thymocyte globulin, followed by tacrolimus and steroids for two to four years, was given to all recipients. Study-level points and caveats: High graft-versus-host to host-versus-graft clonal ratios were seen in allografts of patients with graft-donor T cell macrochimerism.

The method was immunoSEQ multiplex PCR; TCRdb's version includes in-frame clones alone and lacks a portion of them. The sample contains roughly 99,000 clones, roughly 86% of which appear only once. This CDR3 comprises 18 residues. Unmatched junction bases numbered 13, after V lost 4 bases and J lost 3 bases. CDR1 and CDR2 from the germline V gene are MDHEN and SYDVKM. Details on this clone: Its antigen is still unknown.

Sequences were derived from PBMCs, sampled 255 days after intestinal transplant. The TCR comes from a human patient who received an intestinal transplant, so some T cells may come from the graft donor. This sequence joins TRBV28 and TRBJ2-1; 9 positions agree with TRBD1. The CDR3 DNA reads as TGTGCCAGCAGTTCCCCATTTGCCACAGGGGGCCTCTACAATGAGCAGTTCTTC. It yields the protein CASSSPFATGGLYNEQFF.